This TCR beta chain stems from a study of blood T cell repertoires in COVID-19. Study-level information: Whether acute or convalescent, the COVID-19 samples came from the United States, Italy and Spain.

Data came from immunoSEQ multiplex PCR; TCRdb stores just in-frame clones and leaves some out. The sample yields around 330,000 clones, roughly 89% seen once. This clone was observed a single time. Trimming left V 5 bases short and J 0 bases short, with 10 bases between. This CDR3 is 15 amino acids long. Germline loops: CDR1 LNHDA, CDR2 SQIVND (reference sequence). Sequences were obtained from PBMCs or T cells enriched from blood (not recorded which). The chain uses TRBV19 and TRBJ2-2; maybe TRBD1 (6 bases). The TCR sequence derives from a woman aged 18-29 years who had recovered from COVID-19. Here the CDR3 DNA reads TGTGCCAGTAGTGATCAGGGGTCGAACACCGGGGAGCTGTTTTTT. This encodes CASSDQGSNTGELFF.